This T cell receptor beta chain was profiled in a study of CD8+CD57+ T cells in acquired aplastic anemia. Across the study: Sorted CD4+ and CD8+ cells gave an average of roughly 3.3 ug of DNA. The study obtained 8.5 million to 12 million reads on average for CD4+ cells from healthy donors.

Both TCR beta VDJ combination and CDR3 sequence profiling were carried out. Genomic DNA was the template for this profiling. TCRdb reprocessed the reads via MiXCR and lists one record per CDR3 protein. The sample includes 100,000 to 150,000 distinct CDR3 sequences, 35% to 50% of them seen just once. The CDR3 contains 14 residues. CDR1 SEHNR and CDR2 FQNEAQ come from the germline V gene (reference sequence). The V gene lost 3 bases and the J gene lost 2 bases, with 8 bases spanning the gap. On this clonotype itself: Its antigen is as yet unknown.

Study-wide findings and caveats: Common to patients and controls were roughly 30 CD8+ CDR3 sequences. Significant differences in CD8+ Simpson's diversity were not observed between patients and controls.

The chain is built from TRBV7-9 and TRBJ1-3; D call uncertain. The sample consisted of sorted CD4+, CD8+, or CD8+CD57+ T cells (not recorded which) from PBMCs. The TCR was taken from a human donor in good health, serving as a control. This CDR3 reads CASSLGVAGNTIYF. The CDR3 DNA reads TGTGCCAGCAGCTTGGGAGTGGCTGGAAACACCATATATTTT.